These T cell receptor beta chains were read from a single sample in a study of blood T cell repertoires in COVID-19. Produced via immunoSEQ multiplex PCR; TCRdb's table is partial and in-frame only. There are about 190,000 clones in the sample; around 79% occur only once, and around 24% lies in the top ten. The sequencing input was peripheral blood. These receptors came from a woman between 65 and 79 years old with acute or convalescent COVID-19. Each CDR3 is given with its conserved first and last residue. D genes are given only for firm matches. Clone size is not always given. Where it is, it says once, few, many or a class for expanded clones.

TRBJ2-1,.,TRBD2,TRBV5-4,TGTGCCAGCAGCATAGCGGGAGGCGGGGGGGATGAGCAGTTCTTC,CASSIAGGGGDEQFF
TRBJ2-3,.,.,TRBV19,TGTGCCAGTAGTGATTGGCAGAGCACAGATACGCAGTATTTT,CASSDWQSTDTQYF
TRBJ2-5,few,.,TRBV6-2/TRBV6-3,TGTGCCAGCAGTTTCTCCGGGACACAGCAAGAGACCCAGTACTTC,CASSFSGTQQETQYF
TRBJ2-6,.,TRBD1,TRBV5-1,TGCGCCAGCAGCCCGGGACAGCTTTTCTCTGGGGCCAACGTCCTGACTTTC,CASSPGQLFSGANVLTF
TRBJ2-7,once,.,TRBV5-4,TGTGCCAGCAGCCCCGGGGTCGCGTCCTACGAGCAGTACTTC,CASSPGVASYEQYF
TRBJ2-5,few,.,TRBV5-1,TGCGCCAGCAGCTTGGTCCTCCAAGAGACCCAGTACTTC,CASSLVLQETQYF
TRBJ1-1,.,.,TRBV2,TGTGCCACAGCAGGGCCCTGGGACTCCGGGAGGACTTTCTTT,CATAGPWDSGRTFF
TRBJ2-4,.,.,TRBV27,TGTGCCAGCAGTTCAGAAGTAGCCAAAAACATTCAGTACTTC,CASSSEVAKNIQYF
TRBJ1-1,.,.,TRBV7-9,TGTGCCAGCAGCCGGACGGGAGGACTCACTGAAGCTTTCTTT,CASSRTGGLTEAFF
TRBJ2-5,.,.,TRBV5-6,TGTGCCAGCAGCTTTTCGAGTGCGGGGGAGACCCAGTACTTC,CASSFSSAGETQYF
TRBJ2-3,.,.,TRBV7-9,TGTGCCAGCAGCTTACGCGGGGCCGATACGCAGTATTTT,CASSLRGADTQYF
TRBJ2-7,.,TRBD2,TRBV24-1,TGTGCCACCAGTGATTCAGCGGGAGTTTCCAACGAGCAGTACTTC,CATSDSAGVSNEQYF
TRBJ2-1,.,TRBD2,TRBV9,TGTGCCAGCAGCCCCTTAGCGGGAGGGAGCAATGAGCAGTTCTTC,CASSPLAGGSNEQFF
TRBJ2-1,.,.,TRBV29-1,TGCAGCGTTGACATGGGTCGGGGAATTGACAATGAGCAGTTCTTC,CSVDMGRGIDNEQFF
TRBJ2-2,.,TRBD2,TRBV5-1,TGCGCCAGCACATTTTCCGGGACTAGAACCGGGGAGCTGTTTTTT,CASTFSGTRTGELFF
TRBJ2-1,.,TRBD2,TRBV5-1,TGCGCCAGCAGCTTGGTGGCTAGCGGGAGATTCAATGAGCAGTTCTTC,CASSLVASGRFNEQFF
TRBJ2-1,.,.,TRBV2,TGTGCCAGCAGTGGGGTGGGCCGGGGAATCGATGAGCAGTTCTTC,CASSGVGRGIDEQFF
TRBJ1-5,.,.,TRBV30,TGTGCCTGGAGTAATTTCGGCGCATCTCTCGGGCAGCCCCAGCATTTT,CAWSNFGASLGQPQHF
TRBJ2-7,.,.,TRBV20-1,TGCAGTGTGAGGTTCGCCTACGAGCAGTACTTC,CSVRFAYEQYF
TRBJ2-7,.,.,TRBV5-4,TGTGCCAGCAGCCCCGCTCCGGGGAGCTCCTACGAGCAGTACTTC,CASSPAPGSSYEQYF
TRBJ2-1,.,TRBD2,TRBV9,TGTGCCAGCACCGCGGGACTAGCCCTCAATGAGCAGTTCTTC,CASTAGLALNEQFF
TRBJ1-4,.,TRBD1,TRBV9,TGTGCCAGCAGCGTATTGACAGGGGAGGATGAAAAACTGTTTTTT,CASSVLTGEDEKLFF
TRBJ2-1,.,TRBD2,TRBV4-1,TGCGCCAGCAGCCCGGCGCCGCTAGCGGGAGGGACCTACAATGAGCAGTTCTTC,CASSPAPLAGGTYNEQFF
TRBJ2-7,.,.,TRBV4-2,TGTGCCAGCAGCCAACAGGCCTACGAGCAGTACTTC,CASSQQAYEQYF
TRBJ2-2,.,TRBD2,TRBV2,TGTGCCAGCAGTACCGGGACTAGCGGCACCGGGGAGCTGTTTTTT,CASSTGTSGTGELFF
TRBJ2-3,.,.,TRBV7-3,TGTGCCAGCAGCCCGGGATTAAGCGCAGGCACAGATACGCAGTATTTT,CASSPGLSAGTDTQYF
TRBJ2-1,.,TRBD2,TRBV30,TGTGCCTGGGCCCGGACTAGTCGAAATGAGCAGTTCTTC,CAWARTSRNEQFF
TRBJ1-2,.,.,TRBV5-8,TGTGCCAGCAGCCCGGGTGCTGACTATGGCTACACCTTC,CASSPGADYGYTF
TRBJ1-1,.,.,TRBV6-5,TGTGCCAGCAGTTCACACATGAACACTGAAGCTTTCTTT,CASSSHMNTEAFF
TRBJ1-6,once,.,TRBV6-5,TGTGCCAGCAGTTACGACCCTCCGGGGTCACCCCTCCACTTT,CASSYDPPGSPLHF
TRBJ2-7,.,TRBD1,TRBV5-8,TGTGCCAGCAGGACAGGGGCCTACGAGCAGTACTTC,CASRTGAYEQYF
TRBJ1-4,.,.,TRBV29-1,TGCAGCGTTGGGTCCAGCAGCGGTGAAAAACTGTTTTTT,CSVGSSSGEKLFF
TRBJ2-7,.,.,TRBV23-1,TGCGCCAGCAGTCAGGGCAGGTCCTACGAGCAGTACTTC,CASSQGRSYEQYF
TRBJ1-1,.,TRBD1,TRBV29-1,TGCAGCGGCGGGACAGGAAACACTGAAGCTTTCTTT,CSGGTGNTEAFF
TRBJ2-1,few,.,TRBV5-1,TGCGCCAGCAGCCGTACCCTTGGAGATAGCTCCTACAATGAGCAGTTCTTC,CASSRTLGDSSYNEQFF
TRBJ1-2,.,.,TRBV5-1,TGCGCCAGCAGCCGACAGGTGGATCATGGCTACACCTTC,CASSRQVDHGYTF
TRBJ2-1,.,.,TRBV29-1,TGCAGCGTGGCACGGGACTCGGTGGGAAATGAGCAGTTCTTC,CSVARDSVGNEQFF